This T cell receptor (beta chain) derives from a study of Ad26.COV2.S vaccination and SARS-CoV-2 variants (dated by TCRdb to 2020 to 2023). A note on the overall study: Donors in the vaccine arm were drawn from COV1001, a multicentre, randomized, double-blind, placebo-controlled phase I-IIa trial testing Ad26.COV2.S in healthy adults. Ad26.COV2.S was given intramuscularly at 5x10^10 or 1x10^11 viral particles, as a single shot or as two shots 56 days apart. TCRbeta repertoire sequencing was used to assess the specificity and breadth of SARS-CoV-2-reactive T cell receptors after Ad26.COV2.S vaccination. The TCR-sequenced set comprised approximately 32 samples: some 20 Ad26.COV2.S vaccine recipients, 5 placebo recipients and 8 SARS-CoV-2 convalescent individuals. Trial participants were randomized into five groups of five, in which low-dose or high-dose Ad26.COV2.S was given once or twice, or placebo was given on both occasions. Investigators did not know the trial group allocation while performing experiments and assessing outcomes.

Of note for this clone: The antigen it binds to is not known. Within one base of it there is no much larger clone, and no base qualities were kept.

Findings and caveats that apply to the study as a whole: The study lacked the statistical power to compare responses across vaccine doses or regimens. The authors noted that the TCR breadth and depth analyses may have underestimated total T cell responses. Higher spike-specific TCR breadth was observed in Ad26.COV2.S recipients than in placebo recipients (P = 0.0014). Substantial breadth of spike-specific CD8+ and CD4+ T cell responses was reported after vaccination. Comparable non-spike TCR breadth was observed between vaccine and placebo recipients, consistent with only spike being contained in the vaccine.

TCRbeta CDR3 regions were sequenced with the immunoSEQ Assay. After extraction, genomic DNA underwent amplification by bias-controlled multiplex PCR, followed by high-throughput sequencing. The authors' pipeline ran thus. To quantify the absolute abundance of every unique TCRbeta CDR3 region, sequences were collapsed and filtered. T cell fraction was estimated by normalization of TCRbeta template counts to usable DNA, with usable DNA being measured through amplification of reference genes present in all nucleated cells. Repertoire TCRs were annotated as SARS-CoV-2-specific when V gene, CDR3 amino acid sequence and J gene were exactly matched to a known reactive TCR set. The reference SARS-CoV-2 TCR set was derived from MIRA and filtered for enrichment in COVID-19-positive ImmuneCODE repertoires, a step that removed public or cross-reactive TCRs. Drawing on the MIRA antigens, annotated TCRs were analysed further at the level of specific ORF or position within ORF. Depth was the summed frequency of annotated unique rearrangements, while breadth was defined as annotated unique rearrangements over total unique productive rearrangements. Two-sided Wilcoxon rank-sum tests were used to compare TCR breadth between groups. Drawn from immuneACCESS, this table holds only the in-frame rearrangements with V and J called that TCRdb kept. Clones are partly lost; checked studies trace under half to an unresolved V gene and leave the rest unexplained. Clonal size and the V and J genes are those of that table, whereas D and trimming came from the DNA. The sample table lists around 300,000 clones, 75% to 90% of them with a count of one. The ten most abundant clones make up 5% of the sample.

Read against the paper, the sample's treatment or condition label means: roughly 20 received Ad26.COV2.S at low or high dose, single or two shots; roughly five received placebo; per-sample allocation not given. Repertoires of vaccine and placebo recipients were sequenced from samples taken on day 63 after the first injection. In Cohort 1b, 25 or so adults aged 18-55 years were enrolled at a single site in Boston, USA, between 29 July and 7 August 2020. Ad26.COV2.S consisted of a replication-incompetent adenovirus type 26 vector by which a prefusion-stabilized SARS-CoV-2 spike protein from the original Wuhan strain was expressed. Looking up the germline V gene yields CDR1 MNHEY and CDR2 SVGAGI. The CDR3 spans 15 residues, from the cysteine through the phenylalanine. Just CDR3 DNA is preserved here, 45 bases in frame from base 1. V has 2 bases trimmed and J has 6 bases trimmed; junction bases matching no gene number 5.

The sequence joins TRBV6-5 to TRBJ1-4; 8 bases in the junction line up with TRBD1. The sequencing here drew on peripheral blood, taken in a trial of Ad26.COV2.S vaccine versus placebo. This sequence was found in a person aged 18-65 years who received the Ad26.COV2.S COVID-19 vaccine or a placebo. The DNA reads as follows: TGTGCCAGCAGTTACACCGGGACAGGTGATGAAAAACTGTTTTTT. Its protein product is CASSYTGTGDEKLFF.